The sample holds a few counts of the clone carrying this T cell receptor (beta chain). This record comes from a study of identical twins. There are 14 residues in the CDR3. One entry per CDR3 protein results from TCRdb running MiXCR on the 5' RACE reads. Here the sample spans about 570,000 distinct CDR3 sequences, more than 9% being singletons. This same sample was also part of a study on yellow fever vaccine responses in identical twins.

The sample taken for sequencing was PBMCs. The rearrangement links TRBV21-1 to TRBJ2-7. TRBV21-1 is a recognized pseudogene. The sequence was collected from a woman under 30 in good health. The CDR3 spells CASSNLACSYEQYF. The CDR3 DNA follows: TGTGCCAGCAGCAATCTGGCCTGCTCCTACGAGCAGTACTTC.